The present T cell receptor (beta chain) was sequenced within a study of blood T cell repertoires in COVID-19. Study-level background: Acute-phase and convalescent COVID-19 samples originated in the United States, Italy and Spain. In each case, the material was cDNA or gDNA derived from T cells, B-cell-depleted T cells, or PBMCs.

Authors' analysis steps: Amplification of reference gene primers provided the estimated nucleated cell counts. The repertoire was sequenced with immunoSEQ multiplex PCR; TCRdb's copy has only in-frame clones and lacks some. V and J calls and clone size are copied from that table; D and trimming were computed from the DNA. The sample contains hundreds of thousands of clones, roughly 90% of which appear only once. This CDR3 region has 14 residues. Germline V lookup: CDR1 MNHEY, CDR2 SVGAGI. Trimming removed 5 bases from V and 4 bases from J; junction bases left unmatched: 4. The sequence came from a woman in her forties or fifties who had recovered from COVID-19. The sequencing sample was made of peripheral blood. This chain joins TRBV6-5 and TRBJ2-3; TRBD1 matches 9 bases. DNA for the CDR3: TGTGCCAGCAGTCAATGGACAGGGGCAGATACGCAGTATTTT. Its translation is CASSQWTGADTQYF.